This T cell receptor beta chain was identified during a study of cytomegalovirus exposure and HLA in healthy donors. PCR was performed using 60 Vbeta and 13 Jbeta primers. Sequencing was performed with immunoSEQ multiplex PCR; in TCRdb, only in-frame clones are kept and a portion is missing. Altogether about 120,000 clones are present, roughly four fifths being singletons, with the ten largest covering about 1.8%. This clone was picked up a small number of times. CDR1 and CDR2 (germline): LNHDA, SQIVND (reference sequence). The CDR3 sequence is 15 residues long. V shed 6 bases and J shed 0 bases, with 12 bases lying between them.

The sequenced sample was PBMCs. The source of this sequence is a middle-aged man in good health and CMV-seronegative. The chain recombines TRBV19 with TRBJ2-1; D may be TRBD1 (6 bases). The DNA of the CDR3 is TGTGCCAGTAGAACCGACAGGAGCTCCTACAATGAGCAGTTCTTC. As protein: CASRTDRSSYNEQFF.